Below, one T cell receptor beta chain is given with its context. Its target is unknown. The CDR3 contains 14 residues. V lost 4 bases, J lost 7 bases, and 17 bases lay in between. Germline values: CDR1 SGHDT, CDR2 YYEEEE. These data come from a study of cytomegalovirus exposure and HLA in healthy donors. Study background: About 85 million unique TCRs from HLA-typed donors were held in an early release of data.

The PCR ran on 60 Vbeta and 13 Jbeta primers. The method was immunoSEQ multiplex PCR; TCRdb's version includes in-frame clones alone and lacks a portion of them. The sample's table shows roughly 90,000 clones. Participants comprised healthy donors of bone marrow. Overall study results and limits: It was confirmed in vitro that a few of the CMV-associated chains were specific for CMV antigens. Researchers counted around 160 TCR beta chains as cytomegalovirus-associated.

The material sequenced was PBMCs. The sequence came from a man aged 50 or older in good health and CMV-seropositive. The V gene is TRBV5-6, the J gene TRBJ1-1; D gene ambiguous. The CDR3 DNA sequence: TGTGCCAGCAGCCATTCGTTTCCAGGCCGTGAAGCTTTCTTT. This sequence encodes CASSHSFPGREAFF.